This entry lists 20 T cell receptor beta chains sequenced from one sample in a study of T cell responses to AZD1222 COVID-19 vaccine. Using immunoSEQ multiplex PCR, the repertoire was profiled, and TCRdb retains in-frame clones only, with some absent. Among 95,000 to 110,000 clones, 90% were seen once, and the ten largest hold roughly 5%. The material sequenced was peripheral blood, taken on day 0 of AZD1222 vaccination. The receptor source for this set is an adult in good health.

The CDR3 DNA reads TGTGCCAGCAGCTTAGACGGGACAGGGACCCAAGCTAACTATGGCTACACCTTC. It yields the protein CASSLDGTGTQANYGYTF. The J gene is TRBJ1-2, the V gene TRBV7-2, with 9 bases that match TRBD1. The trim removed 1 base at V and 0 bases at J, leaving 9 bases unmatched. This CDR3 comprises 18 residues. Germline CDR1 and CDR2: SGHTA and FQGNSA.

This clone was picked up one time. The rearrangement uses TRBV3-1 (or the pseudogene TRBV3-2) and TRBJ2-3; 7 bases line up with TRBD2. The CDR3 runs 14 residues. With V trimmed by 2 bases and J by 3 bases, 2 bases remained unmatched. Germline lookup yields CDR1 LGHDT and CDR2 YNNKEL (reference sequence). The CDR3 DNA is TGTGCCAGCAGCCAACGGGGGGAGACAGATACGCAGTATTTT. Translation: CASSQRGETDTQYF.

V is TRBV5-1 and J is TRBJ2-3, with D possibly matching TRBD1 (6 bases). Germline lookup yields CDR1 SGHRS and CDR2 YFSETQ. V lost 0 bases and J 5 bases, leaving 10 bases between the germline ends. The CDR3 sequence is 14 residues long. The DNA of the CDR3 is TGCGCCAGCAGCTTGGGCCAACAGGGAGATACGCAGTATTTT. Amino acid sequence: CASSLGQQGDTQYF.

CDR3 sequence (DNA): TGCGCCAGCAGCTTTCAGGGAGATAATGAAAAACTGTTTTTT. This sequence encodes CASSFQGDNEKLFF. V usage is TRBV5-1 and J usage is TRBJ1-4; D perhaps matches TRBD1 (5 bases). Between the trimmed V and J ends, which lost 2 bases and 4 bases, there was a span of 9 bases. Germline V gene sequence: CDR1 SGHRS, CDR2 YFSETQ. This CDR3 contains 14 residues. Full variable domain (rest looked up from reference TRBV5-1 and TRBJ1-4): KAGVTQTPRYLIKTRGQQVTLSCSPISGHRSVSWYQQTPGQGLQFLFEYFSETQRNKGNFPGRFSGRQFSNSRSEMNVSTLELGDSALYLCASSFQGDNEKLFFGSGTQLSVL.

The chain employs TRBV15 and TRBJ1-2; D gene unclear. The V gene lost 1 base and the J gene lost 8 bases, with 8 bases spanning the gap. Germline V lookup: CDR1 LNHNV, CDR2 YYDKDF (reference sequence). The CDR3 has 12 residues. The CDR3 protein is CATSRAGMGYTF. CDR3 coding DNA: TGTGCCACCAGCAGAGCGGGGATGGGCTACACCTTC.

This chain joins TRBV28 and TRBJ2-3; TRBD2 aligns across 8 bases. V lost 4 bases and J lost 5; bases outside the gene matches: 5. Germline CDR1 is MDHEN and CDR2 is SYDVKM. This CDR3 is 14 amino acids long. CDR3 nucleotides: TGTGCCAGCAGTTCTCCGGGGGGGCGAGATACGCAGTATTTT. It specifies CASSSPGGRDTQYF.

J is TRBJ2-3 and V is TRBV30; 12 bases agree with TRBD2. The V gene end was trimmed by 0 bases and the J gene end by 7 bases; junction bases not matched to a gene: 5. The CDR3 is 15 residues long. Germline values: CDR1 GTSNPN, CDR2 SVGIG (reference sequence). CDR3 in amino acids: CAWSVPSGGAYTQYF. CDR3 in DNA: TGTGCCTGGAGTGTACCTAGCGGGGGGGCCTATACGCAGTATTTT.

Here the CDR3 reads CASSGDFRQGGEQYF. Here the CDR3 DNA reads TGCGCCAGCAGCGGGGACTTCCGACAGGGAGGCGAGCAGTACTTC. The V call is TRBV5-1, the J call TRBJ2-7; a weak D match, TRBD1 (7 bases). CDR1 and CDR2 from the germline V gene are SGHRS and YFSETQ. CDR3 length: 15 amino acids. V lost 4 bases, J lost 6 bases, and 20 bases lay in between.

This sequence joins TRBV4-1 and TRBJ2-7; TRBD2 might be the D (6 bases). The CDR3 is 17 amino acids. In germline, CDR1 is MGHRA, CDR2 YSYEKL. Trimming removed 0 bases at V and 1 base at J, with 16 bases between. The CDR3 DNA sequence: TGCGCCAGCAGCCAAGATTATCGCGGACTAAGTTCCTACGAGCAGTACTTC. Translation gives CASSQDYRGLSSYEQYF.

V is TRBV6-5 and J is TRBJ1-2; D gene ambiguous. CDR3 length: 14 amino acids. Germline V gives CDR1 MNHEY, CDR2 SVGAGI. Trimming took off 2 bases at V and 5 bases at J, with 12 bases between the two ends. CDR3 in amino acids: CASSYHQEAYGYTF. The CDR3 DNA reads TGTGCCAGCAGTTACCACCAGGAAGCTTATGGCTACACCTTC.

V usage is TRBV11-2 and J usage is TRBJ1-6; D ambiguous. V lost 0 bases and J 6 bases, leaving 3 bases between the germline ends. The CDR3 is 13 residues long. The V gene's germline CDR1 is SGHAT and CDR2 FQNNGV. CDR3 loop: CASSLDVNSPLHF. CDR3 coding DNA: TGTGCCAGCAGCTTAGACGTTAATTCACCCCTCCACTTT. Based on the CDR3 plus reference TRBV11-2 and TRBJ1-6, the full variable domain is EAGVAQSPRYKIIEKRQSVAFWCNPISGHATLYWYQQILGQGPKLLIQFQNNGVVDDSQLPKDRFSAERLKGVDSTLKIQPAKLEDSAVYLCASSLDVNSPLHFGNGTRLTVT.

The rearrangement uses TRBV12-3 or TRBV12-4 and TRBJ2-5, with D tentatively TRBD1 (6 bases). The CDR3 runs to 13 residues. V gave up 6 bases and J gave up 4 bases, with 12 bases separating them. The chain's CDR3 is CASSLTGGETQYF. The CDR3 coding sequence is TGTGCCAGCAGCCTGACAGGCGGAGAGACCCAGTACTTC.

This clone was counted once. This CDR3 reads CASGGTGNEKLFF. CDR3 DNA sequence: TGTGCCAGCGGAGGGACGGGAAATGAAAAACTGTTTTTT. This chain links TRBV6-5 with TRBJ1-4, with D possibly being TRBD1 (5 bases). CDR1 and CDR2 (germline): MNHEY, SVGAGI. Deletions cut 8 bases from V and 5 bases from J, with 12 bases between. The CDR3 length is 13 residues.

The CDR3 DNA reads TGTGCCAGCAGTTCCCGGGGGGGCAGGAACACTGAAGCTTTCTTT. It is translated as CASSSRGGRNTEAFF. The chain has TRBV28 and TRBJ1-1; the D gene is possibly TRBD1 (6 bases). Germline assignment: CDR1 MDHEN and CDR2 SYDVKM. This CDR3 is built from 15 residues. Between the trimmed V and J ends, which lost 4 bases and 1 base, there was a span of 13 bases. The complete variable domain, with remaining parts taken from reference TRBV28 and TRBJ1-1, reads DVKVTQSSRYLVKRTGEKVFLECVQDMDHENMFWYRQDPGLGLRLIYFSYDVKMKEKGDIPEGYSVSREKKERFSLILESASTNQTSMYLCASSSRGGRNTEAFFGQGTRLTVV.

The gene calls are TRBV7-3 and TRBJ1-2, with 7 bases identical to TRBD1. This CDR3 region has 13 residues. Unmatched junction bases numbered 7, after V lost 5 bases and J lost 7 bases. CDR1 SGHTA and CDR2 FQGTGA come from the germline V gene. CDR3: CASSIRQGGGYTF. In nucleotides, the CDR3 is TGTGCCAGCAGCATCAGACAGGGTGGTGGCTACACCTTC. Looking up the rest from reference TRBV7-3 and TRBJ1-2 gives the full variable domain: GAGVSQTPSNKVTEKGKYVELRCDPISGHTALYWYRQSLGQGPEFLIYFQGTGAADDSGLPNDRFFAVRPEGSVSTLKIQRTERGDSAVYLCASSIRQGGGYTFGSGTRLTVV.

This rearrangement joins TRBV29-1 to TRBJ2-7; either TRBD1 or TRBD2 may fit D (6 bases each). CDR3 size: 13 residues. The V end lost 4 bases, the J end lost 2 bases, and 12 bases lay between the germline ends. Per germline, CDR1 SQVTM and CDR2 ANQGSEA. CDR3 sequence reads: CSVVGGRAYEQYF. The CDR3 nucleotides read TGCAGCGTTGTCGGGGGCAGAGCCTACGAGCAGTACTTC.

The chain has TRBV19 and TRBJ1-6; D call uncertain. Per the germline V gene, CDR1 is LNHDA and CDR2 is SQIVND (reference sequence). The CDR3 length is 17 residues. With 1 base removed from V and 0 bases from J, the gap between germline ends came to 10 bases. The CDR3 DNA follows: TGTGCCAGTAGTATAGCTCGGATGAGCTCCTATAATTCACCCCTCCACTTT. This sequence encodes CASSIARMSSYNSPLHF.

The gene calls are TRBV28 and TRBJ1-2; D ambiguous. Trimming cost V 6 bases and J 3 bases, with 11 bases left between them. This CDR3 spans 13 amino acids. The germline V gene has CDR1 MDHEN and CDR2 SYDVKM. DNA of the CDR3: TGTGCCAGCAGCTTGCTCGGGGACTATGGCTACACCTTC. It is translated as CASSLLGDYGYTF.

The chain recombines TRBV7-2 with TRBJ2-3; tentatively, D is TRBD1 or TRBD2 (5 bases each). Germline assignment: CDR1 SGHTA and CDR2 FQGNSA. V was pared by 5 bases and J by 9 bases, with 15 bases between. The CDR3 is 13 amino acids. The CDR3 region has the DNA TGTGCCAGCAGCCTCCCCGGGGCTTCGACGCAGTATTTT. Translated, it gives CASSLPGASTQYF. Supplemented by reference TRBV7-2 and TRBJ2-3, the full variable domain reads GAGVSQSPSNKVTEKGKDVELRCDPISGHTALYWYRQSLGQGLEFLIYFQGNSAPDKSGLPSDRFSAERTGGSVSTLTIQRTQQEDSAVYLCASSLPGASTQYFGPGTRLTVL.

CDR3: CASSPDGLSNEKLFF. The CDR3 region has the DNA TGTGCCAGCAGTCCAGACGGCCTCTCTAATGAAAAACTGTTTTTT. This chain uses TRBV6-5 with TRBJ1-4; no reliable D call. CDR1 is MNHEY, CDR2 SVGAGI, per germline. V lost 5 bases, J lost 3 bases, and 13 bases lay in between. The CDR3 has 15 amino acids.